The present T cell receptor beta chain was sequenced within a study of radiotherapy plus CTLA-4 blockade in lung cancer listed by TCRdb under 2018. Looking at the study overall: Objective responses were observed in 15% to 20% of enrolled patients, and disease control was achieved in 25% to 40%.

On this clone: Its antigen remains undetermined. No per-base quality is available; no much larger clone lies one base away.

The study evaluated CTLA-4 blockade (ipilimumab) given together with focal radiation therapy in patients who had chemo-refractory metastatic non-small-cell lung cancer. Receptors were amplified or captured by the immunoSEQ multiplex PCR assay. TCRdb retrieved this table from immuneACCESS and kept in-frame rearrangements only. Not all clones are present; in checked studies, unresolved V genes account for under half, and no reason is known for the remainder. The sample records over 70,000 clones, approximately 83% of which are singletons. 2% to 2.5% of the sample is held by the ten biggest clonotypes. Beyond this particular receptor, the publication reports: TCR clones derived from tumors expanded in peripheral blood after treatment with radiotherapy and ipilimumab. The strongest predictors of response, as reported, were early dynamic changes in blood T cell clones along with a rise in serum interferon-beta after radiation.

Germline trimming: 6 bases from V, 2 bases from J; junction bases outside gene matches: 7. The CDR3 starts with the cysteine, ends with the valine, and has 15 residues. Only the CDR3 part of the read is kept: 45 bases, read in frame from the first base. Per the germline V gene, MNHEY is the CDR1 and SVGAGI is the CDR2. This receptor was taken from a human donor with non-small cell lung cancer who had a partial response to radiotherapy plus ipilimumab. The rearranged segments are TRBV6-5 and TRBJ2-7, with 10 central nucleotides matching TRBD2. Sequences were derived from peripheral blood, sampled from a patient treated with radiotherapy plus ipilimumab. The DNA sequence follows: TGTGCCAGCAGACATAGCGGGAGGCTACCCTACGAGCAGTACGTC. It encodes CASRHSGRLPYEQYV.